The T cell receptor beta chain described here comes from a study of blood T cells in healthy people across ages. For the study at large: There was about one barcoded beta molecule captured by template switching per two T cells.

Primers used in a second PCR of about 6 to 11 cycles were a sample-barcoded 5' primer and a J-beta primer mix. Unique molecular identifiers of 12 random nucleotides labeled each cDNA. TCRdb fed the 5' RACE reads into MiXCR, producing one record per CDR3 protein. The sample yields some 1 million distinct CDR3 sequences, more than 35% seen once. As for this clonotype: Its antigen remains unknown.

Trimming left V 6 bases short and J 0 bases short, with 15 bases between. Germline loops: CDR1 SGHAT, CDR2 FQNNGV. The CDR3 is made up of 16 amino acids. Study-level points and caveats: Roughly linear age-related decline in beta diversity appeared, significant by age roughly 40. There were more naive CD4+ cells and higher diversity in long-lived donors than in aged donors.

This TCR was recovered from a woman in her sixties in good health. The genes are TRBV11-2 and TRBJ2-1; D possibly matches TRBD1 or TRBD2 (5 bases each). The material sequenced was blood. The CDR3 loop reads CASSYTGRTSYNEQFF. DNA of the CDR3: TGTGCCAGCAGTTATACGGGACGGACCTCCTACAATGAGCAGTTCTTC.